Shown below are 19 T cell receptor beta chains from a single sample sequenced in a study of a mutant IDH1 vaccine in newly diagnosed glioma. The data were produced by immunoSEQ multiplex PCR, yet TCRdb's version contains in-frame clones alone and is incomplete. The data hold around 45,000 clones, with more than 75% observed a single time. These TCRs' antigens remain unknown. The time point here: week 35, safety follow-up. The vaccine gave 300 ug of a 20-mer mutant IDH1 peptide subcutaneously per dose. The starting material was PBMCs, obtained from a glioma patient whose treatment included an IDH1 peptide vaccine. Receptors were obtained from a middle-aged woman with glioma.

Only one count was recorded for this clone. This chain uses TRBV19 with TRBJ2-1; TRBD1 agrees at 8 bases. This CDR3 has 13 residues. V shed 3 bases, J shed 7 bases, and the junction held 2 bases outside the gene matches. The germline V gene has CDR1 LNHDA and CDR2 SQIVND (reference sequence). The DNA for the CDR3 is TGTGCCAGTAGTATCCGGGACAGGAATGAGCAGTTCTTC. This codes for CASSIRDRNEQFF. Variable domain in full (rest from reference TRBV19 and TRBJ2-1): DGGITQSPKYLFRKEGQNVTLSCEQNLNHDAMYWYRQDPGQGLRLIYYSQIVNDFQKGDIAEGYSVSREKKESFPLTVTSAQKNPTAFYLCASSIRDRNEQFFGPGTRLTVL.

CDR3 protein: CASSGGQRAYEQYF. The CDR3 DNA follows: TGTGCCAGCAGTGGGGGACAGAGGGCCTACGAGCAGTACTTC. The chain is built from TRBV28 and TRBJ2-7; 7 nucleotides agree with TRBD1. CDR1 and CDR2 (germline): MDHEN, SYDVKM. The CDR3 spans 14 residues. V was pared by 5 bases and J by 2 bases, with 6 bases of the junction left unmatched. Combining the CDR3 with reference TRBV28 and TRBJ2-7 gives the whole variable domain DVKVTQSSRYLVKRTGEKVFLECVQDMDHENMFWYRQDPGLGLRLIYFSYDVKMKEKGDIPEGYSVSREKKERFSLILESASTNQTSMYLCASSGGQRAYEQYFGPGTRLTVT.

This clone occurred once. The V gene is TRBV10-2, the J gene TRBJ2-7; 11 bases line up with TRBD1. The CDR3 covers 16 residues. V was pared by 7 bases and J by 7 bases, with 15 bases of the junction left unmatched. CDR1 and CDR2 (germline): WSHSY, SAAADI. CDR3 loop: CASIPGTGGKYVEQYF. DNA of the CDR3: TGCGCCAGCATTCCCGGGACAGGGGGAAAGTACGTTGAGCAGTACTTC.

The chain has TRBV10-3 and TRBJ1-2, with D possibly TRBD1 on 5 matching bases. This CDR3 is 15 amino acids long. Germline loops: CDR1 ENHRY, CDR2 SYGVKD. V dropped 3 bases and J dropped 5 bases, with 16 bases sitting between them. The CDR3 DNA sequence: TGTGCCATCAGTGAAGATGGGGCCCTGGGATATGGCTACACCTTC. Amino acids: CAISEDGALGYGYTF.

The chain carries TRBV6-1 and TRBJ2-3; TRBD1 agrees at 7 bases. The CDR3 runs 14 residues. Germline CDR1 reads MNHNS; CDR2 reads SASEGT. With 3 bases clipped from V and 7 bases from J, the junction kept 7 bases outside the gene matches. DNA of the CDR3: TGTGCCAGCAGTGACCAGACAGGGAGTAATACGCAGTATTTT. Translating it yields CASSDQTGSNTQYF.

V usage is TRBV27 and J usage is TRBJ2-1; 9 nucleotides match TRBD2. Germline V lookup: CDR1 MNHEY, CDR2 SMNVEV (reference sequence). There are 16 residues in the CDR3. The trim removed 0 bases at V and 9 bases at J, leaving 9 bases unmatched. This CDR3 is CASSLSRGRAGGEQFF. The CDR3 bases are TGTGCCAGCAGTTTATCCCGCGGGAGGGCCGGGGGTGAGCAGTTCTTC.

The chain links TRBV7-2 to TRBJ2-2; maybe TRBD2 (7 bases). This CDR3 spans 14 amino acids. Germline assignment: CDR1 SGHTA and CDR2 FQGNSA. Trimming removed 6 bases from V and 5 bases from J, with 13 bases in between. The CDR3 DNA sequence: TGTGCCAGCAGAGAGGGGGGGCGAACCGGGGAGCTGTTTTTT. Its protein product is CASREGGRTGELFF. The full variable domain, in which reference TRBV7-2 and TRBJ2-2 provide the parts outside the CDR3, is GAGVSQSPSNKVTEKGKDVELRCDPISGHTALYWYRQSLGQGLEFLIYFQGNSAPDKSGLPSDRFSAERTGGSVSTLTIQRTQQEDSAVYLCASREGGRTGELFFGEGSRLTVL.

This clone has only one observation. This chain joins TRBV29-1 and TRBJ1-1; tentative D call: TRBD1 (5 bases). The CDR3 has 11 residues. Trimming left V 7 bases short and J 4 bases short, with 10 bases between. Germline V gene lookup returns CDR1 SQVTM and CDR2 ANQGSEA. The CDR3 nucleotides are TGCAGCGCCCGGGGGGTCACTGAAGCTTTCTTT. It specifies CSARGVTEAFF.

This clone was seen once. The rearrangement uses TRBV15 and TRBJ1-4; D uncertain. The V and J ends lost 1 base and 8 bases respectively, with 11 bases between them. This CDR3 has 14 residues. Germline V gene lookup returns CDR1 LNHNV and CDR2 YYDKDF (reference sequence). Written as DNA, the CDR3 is TGTGCCACCAGCAGAGCCGGGGTTGGGGAAAAACTGTTTTTT. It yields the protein CATSRAGVGEKLFF.

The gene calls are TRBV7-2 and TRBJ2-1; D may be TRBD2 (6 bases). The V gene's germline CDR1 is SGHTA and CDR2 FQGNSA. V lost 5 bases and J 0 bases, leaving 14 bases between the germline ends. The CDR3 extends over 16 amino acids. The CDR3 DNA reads TGTGCCAGCAGCCCCAAGGACGGGAGCTCCTACAATGAGCAGTTCTTC. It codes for CASSPKDGSSYNEQFF.

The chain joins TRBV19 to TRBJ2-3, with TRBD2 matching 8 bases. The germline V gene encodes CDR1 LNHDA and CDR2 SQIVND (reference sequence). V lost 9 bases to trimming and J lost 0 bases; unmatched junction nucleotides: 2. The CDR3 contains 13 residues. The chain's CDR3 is CASSSGSTDTQYF. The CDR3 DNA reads TGTGCCAGCTCTAGCGGGAGCACAGATACGCAGTATTTT.

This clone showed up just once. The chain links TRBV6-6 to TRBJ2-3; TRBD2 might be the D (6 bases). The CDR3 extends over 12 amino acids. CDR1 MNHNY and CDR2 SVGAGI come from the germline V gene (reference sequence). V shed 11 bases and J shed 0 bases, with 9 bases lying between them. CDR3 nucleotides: TGTGCCTCGAGCGGGAGCACAGATACGCAGTATTTT. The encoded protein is CASSGSTDTQYF.

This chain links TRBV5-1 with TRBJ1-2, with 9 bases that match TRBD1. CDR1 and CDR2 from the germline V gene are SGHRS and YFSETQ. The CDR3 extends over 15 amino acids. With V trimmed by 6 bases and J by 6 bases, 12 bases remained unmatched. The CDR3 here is CASTGAGTGYHGYTF. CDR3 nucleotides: TGCGCCAGCACAGGGGCCGGGACAGGGTACCATGGCTACACCTTC. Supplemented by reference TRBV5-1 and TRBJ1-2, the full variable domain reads KAGVTQTPRYLIKTRGQQVTLSCSPISGHRSVSWYQQTPGQGLQFLFEYFSETQRNKGNFPGRFSGRQFSNSRSEMNVSTLELGDSALYLCASTGAGTGYHGYTFGSGTRLTVV.

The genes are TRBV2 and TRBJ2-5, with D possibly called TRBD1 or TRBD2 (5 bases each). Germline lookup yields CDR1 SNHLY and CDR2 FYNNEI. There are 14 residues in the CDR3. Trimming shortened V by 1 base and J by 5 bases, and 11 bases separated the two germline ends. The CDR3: CASSEGPGTETQYF. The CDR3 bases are TGTGCCAGCAGTGAAGGGCCAGGGACCGAGACCCAGTACTTC.

Here the CDR3 DNA reads TGTGCCAGCAGCCCAGCTGGGGGGGCACGGGTCTACGAGCAGTACTTC. Its protein product is CASSPAGGARVYEQYF. The chain is built from TRBV7-9 and TRBJ2-7, with D possibly TRBD2 on 7 matching bases. Germline V CDR1 and CDR2: SEHNR, FQNEAQ (reference sequence). This CDR3 has 16 amino acids. V lost 5 bases and J 3 bases, leaving 20 bases between the germline ends.

As DNA, the CDR3 is TGCGCCAGCAGCTTGGGAACGTGGGGGAGGGCCGTTTTGTTTCGCACAGATACGCAGTATTTT. Its translation is CASSLGTWGRAVLFRTDTQYF. The chain links TRBV5-1 to TRBJ2-3; 7 bases fit TRBD2. V shed 0 bases, J shed 1 base, and the junction held 20 bases outside the gene matches. The CDR3 consists of 21 residues. The V gene's germline CDR1 is SGHRS and CDR2 YFSETQ.

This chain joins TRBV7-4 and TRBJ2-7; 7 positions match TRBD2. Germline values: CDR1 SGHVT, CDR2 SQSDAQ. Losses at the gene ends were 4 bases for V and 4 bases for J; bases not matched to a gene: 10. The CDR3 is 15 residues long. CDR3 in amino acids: CASSSAQGLRYEQYF. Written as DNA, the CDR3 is TGTGCCAGCAGCTCAGCCCAGGGACTAAGGTACGAGCAGTACTTC.

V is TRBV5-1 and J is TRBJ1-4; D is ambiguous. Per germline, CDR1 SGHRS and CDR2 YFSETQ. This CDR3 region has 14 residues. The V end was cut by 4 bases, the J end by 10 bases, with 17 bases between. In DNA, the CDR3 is TGCGCCAGCAGCCCACCCGGAATGTCTGGAAAACTGTTTTTT. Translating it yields CASSPPGMSGKLFF.

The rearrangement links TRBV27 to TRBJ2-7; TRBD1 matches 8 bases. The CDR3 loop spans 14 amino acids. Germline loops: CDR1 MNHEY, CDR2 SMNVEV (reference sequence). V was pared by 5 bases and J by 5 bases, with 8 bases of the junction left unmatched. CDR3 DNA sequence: TGTGCCAGCAGTCCTCGGACAGGGCGCAACGAGCAGTACTTC. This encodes CASSPRTGRNEQYF.